This entry describes one TCR beta chain. These data originate in a study of long-term antiretroviral therapy in people with HIV. Study-level information: Collection dates of the earliest samples fall about a decade before the 2015 immediate-ART recommendation.

Every one of the donors gave at least one pre-ART PBMC sample and at least two post-ART PBMC samples. Every specimen provided roughly 0.95-11 million cryopreserved PBMC before DNA extraction took place. Germline V gene sequence: CDR1 MNHNS, CDR2 SASEGT. This CDR3 is built from 13 residues. V gave up 7 bases and J gave up 1 base, with 10 bases separating them. The immunoSEQ assay was v3.0, run at survey level. Some clones are missing from TCRdb's copy, which holds only in-frame ones; the method was immunoSEQ multiplex PCR. The data show more than 20,000 clones, 90% to 95% seen once. The sequence derives from a woman in her forties or fifties with HIV. This chain links TRBV6-1 with TRBJ1-1; D is uncertain. The source material was unsorted PBMCs, sampled roughly 5.1 years after starting antiretroviral therapy. The CDR3 DNA reads as TGTGCCAGCACGGCCTTTCCGAACACTGAAGCTTTCTTT. Its translation is CASTAFPNTEAFF.